This record covers a single TCR beta chain. The data derive from a study of blood T cell repertoires in COVID-19. As for the study in general: T cells, B-cell-depleted T cells, or PBMCs provided the cDNA or gDNA that served as material.

This CDR3 has 13 amino acids. The germline V and J ends were trimmed by 8 bases and 4 bases, with 11 bases remaining between them. Per germline, CDR1 MNHEY and CDR2 SMNVEV (reference sequence). In the original analysis: Reference gene primer amplification gave nucleated cell count estimates. Produced via immunoSEQ multiplex PCR; TCRdb's table is partial and in-frame only. The V and J calls and clone size are taken from that table; D and trimming were inferred from the DNA. This table holds more than 110,000 clones, around nine tenths found once. Sequencing was carried out using peripheral blood. This TCR was recovered from a woman aged 40 to 49 with acute or convalescent COVID-19. This chain connects TRBV27 to TRBJ1-4; weak D call: TRBD1 (6 bases). For the CDR3, the DNA is TGTGCCAGCGGCGGACAGAATAATGAAAAACTGTTTTTT. Its protein product is CASGGQNNEKLFF.